The next 11 T cell receptor beta chains were all read from a single sample in a study of graft-versus-host responses after intestinal transplantation. Using immunoSEQ multiplex PCR, the repertoire was profiled, and TCRdb retains in-frame clones only, with some absent. The top ten clones hold less than 0.55% of a sample with 90,000 to 130,000 clones, roughly 95% of them seen once. The antigens of these receptors remain unknown. Sample: unstimulated CD8+ T cells sorted from spleen or lymph node cells, taken before intestinal transplant. The receptors were gathered from a human donor who received an intestinal transplant.

V gene TRBV14 combines with J gene TRBJ1-1; no definite D call. Germline V gene lookup returns CDR1 SGHDN and CDR2 FVKESK. The germline V and J ends were trimmed by 3 bases and 5 bases, with 19 bases remaining between them. This CDR3 is built from 16 residues. CDR3 in DNA: TGTGCCAGCAGCCACCTAAGGTCAGTCGAACGGACTGAAGCTTTCTTT. Protein: CASSHLRSVERTEAFF.

This sequence joins TRBV5-1 and TRBJ2-1; 8 nucleotides agree with TRBD2. The CDR3 has 16 amino acids. J lost 4 bases, V lost 3 bases, and 9 bases had no gene match. Germline-derived CDR1 and CDR2 are SGHRS and YFSETQ. The CDR3: CASSWRTSGAYNEQFF. The CDR3 DNA follows: TGCGCCAGCAGCTGGCGTACTAGCGGAGCTTACAATGAGCAGTTCTTC.

The V gene is TRBV19, the J gene TRBJ2-7; TRBD1 matches at 11 bases. The CDR3 is 15 amino acids. Germline CDR1 is LNHDA and CDR2 is SQIVND (reference sequence). The J segment lost 0 bases and the V segment lost 5 bases, leaving 3 bases of the junction unmatched. This CDR3 is CASSPGQGASYEQYF. The CDR3 coding sequence is TGTGCCAGTAGTCCCGGACAGGGGGCCTCCTACGAGCAGTACTTC.

The V gene is TRBV19, the J gene TRBJ2-3; weak D call: TRBD1 (7 bases). Germline values: CDR1 LNHDA, CDR2 SQIVND (reference sequence). This CDR3 contains 16 residues. V shed 7 bases and J shed 0 bases, with 17 bases lying between them. CDR3: CASTQGGPYSTDTQYF. As DNA, the CDR3 is TGTGCCAGTACTCAGGGGGGTCCCTATAGCACAGATACGCAGTATTTT.

This clone came up once. The rearrangement joins TRBV6-5 to TRBJ2-7; TRBD1 agrees at 9 bases. CDR1 and CDR2 (germline): MNHEY, SVGAGI. This CDR3 has 15 amino acids. V lost 4 bases and J lost 1; bases outside the gene matches: 5. The CDR3 DNA is TGTGCCAGCAGTTGGACCGGGACAGGGTCCTACGAGCAGTACTTC. It translates to CASSWTGTGSYEQYF.

The chain uses TRBV11-3 and TRBJ1-1; D call uncertain. Germline values: CDR1 SGHNT, CDR2 YENEEA. Trimming stripped 5 bases from V and 1 base from J, with 8 bases between. The length of the CDR3 is 13 residues. CDR3 loop: CASSQAANTEAFF. As DNA, the CDR3 is TGTGCCAGCAGCCAGGCGGCGAACACTGAAGCTTTCTTT. Filled out from reference TRBV11-3 and TRBJ1-1, the complete variable domain reads EAGVVQSPRYKIIEKKQPVAFWCNPISGHNTLYWYLQNLGQGPELLIRYENEEAVDDSQLPKDRFSAERLKGVDSTLKIQPAELGDSAVYLCASSQAANTEAFFGQGTRLTVV.

The chain couples TRBV6-6 to TRBJ2-7; either TRBD1 or TRBD2 may fit D (5 bases each). Germline V gene data show CDR1 as MNHNY and CDR2 as SVGAGI (reference sequence). Trimming shortened V by 6 bases and J by 6 bases, and 9 bases separated the two germline ends. This CDR3 region has 11 residues. In DNA form, the CDR3 reads TGTGCCAGCAGCCACGGGGCCGAGCAGTACTTC. It encodes CASSHGAEQYF.

The V gene is TRBV9, the J gene TRBJ2-7; 8 bases align to TRBD1. Germline V gene sequence: CDR1 SGDLS, CDR2 YYNGEE. The CDR3 covers 15 residues. The trim removed 3 bases at V and 7 bases at J, leaving 12 bases unmatched. The CDR3 DNA reads TGTGCCAGCAGCGCCCCCGGACAGGGTGTACAAGAGCAGTACTTC. As protein: CASSAPGQGVQEQYF.

Details on this clone: The same CDR3 can be traced to other DNA sequences in this sample. V and J are TRBV9 and TRBJ2-3; 10 positions agree with TRBD2. Germline trimming cut 1 base from V and 5 bases from J; bases unmatched to any gene: 16. Looked up from germline, CDR1 is SGDLS and CDR2 is YYNGEE. The CDR3 is 19 residues long. The CDR3 spells CASSVPLHEAGGPVDTQYF. CDR3 sequence (DNA): TGTGCCAGCAGCGTACCCCTTCACGAAGCGGGAGGGCCTGTAGATACGCAGTATTTT.

This chain uses TRBV19 with TRBJ2-2, with no clear D. Germline values: CDR1 LNHDA, CDR2 SQIVND (reference sequence). The CDR3 runs to 14 residues. Trimming pared 10 bases from V and 6 bases from J, leaving 18 bases between. The CDR3 DNA reads as TGTGCCACCATCGGATTCTCCCCAGCCGGGGAGCTGTTTTTT. Protein product: CATIGFSPAGELFF.

This clone came up once. The chain recombines TRBV27 with TRBJ1-5; TRBD1 aligns across 9 bases. The CDR3 totals 14 residues. J gave up 4 bases and V 6 bases, and 4 bases lay outside the gene matches. Germline CDR1 and CDR2: MNHEY and SMNVEV (reference sequence). CDR3 in amino acids: CASRLTGGNQPQHF. The CDR3 region has the DNA TGTGCCAGCAGGTTGACAGGGGGAAATCAGCCCCAGCATTTT.